This TCR beta chain derives from a study of blood T cell repertoires in COVID-19. Repertoires were generated with immunoSEQ multiplex PCR, while TCRdb's copy carries only in-frame clones and drops some. Found here are approximately 150,000 clones, 80% to 90% of them singletons; the top ten hold 18%. The CDR3 runs 16 residues. V lost 5 bases and J lost 0, with 14 bases in between. Germline CDR1 and CDR2: ENHRY and SYGVKD. The sequencing sample was made of peripheral blood. The TCR originated in a man between 45 and 60 years old with active or convalescent COVID-19. V and J are TRBV10-3 and TRBJ2-1, with D maybe TRBD1 (6 bases). The chain's CDR3 is CAISPGVGSSYNEQFF. The CDR3 nucleotides are TGTGCCATCAGTCCAGGGGTTGGGAGCTCCTACAATGAGCAGTTCTTC.